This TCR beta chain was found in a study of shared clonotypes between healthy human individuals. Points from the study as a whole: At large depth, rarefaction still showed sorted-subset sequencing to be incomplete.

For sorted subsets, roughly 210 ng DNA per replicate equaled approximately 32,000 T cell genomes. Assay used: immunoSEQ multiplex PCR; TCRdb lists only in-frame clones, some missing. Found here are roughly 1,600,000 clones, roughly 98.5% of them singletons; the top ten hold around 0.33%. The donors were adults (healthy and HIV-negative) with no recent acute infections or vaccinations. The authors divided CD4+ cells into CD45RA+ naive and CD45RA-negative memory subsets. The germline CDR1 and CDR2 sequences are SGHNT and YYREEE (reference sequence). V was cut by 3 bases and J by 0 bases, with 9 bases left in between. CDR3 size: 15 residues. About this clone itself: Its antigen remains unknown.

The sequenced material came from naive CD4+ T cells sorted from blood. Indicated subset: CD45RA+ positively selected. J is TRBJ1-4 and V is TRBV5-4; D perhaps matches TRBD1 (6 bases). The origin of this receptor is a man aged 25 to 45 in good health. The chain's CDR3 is CASSSKGATNEKLFF. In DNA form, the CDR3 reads TGTGCCAGCAGCTCAAAGGGGGCAACTAATGAAAAACTGTTTTTT.